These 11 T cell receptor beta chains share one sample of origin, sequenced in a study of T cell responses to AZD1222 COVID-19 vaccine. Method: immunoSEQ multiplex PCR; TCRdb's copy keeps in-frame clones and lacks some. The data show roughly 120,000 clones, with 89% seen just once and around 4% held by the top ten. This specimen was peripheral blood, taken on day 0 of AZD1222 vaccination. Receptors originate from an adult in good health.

DNA for the CDR3: TGTGCCAGCAGTCTGGACAGGGCGGTAACTGAAGCTTTCTTT. Translating it yields CASSLDRAVTEAFF. V is TRBV28 and J is TRBJ1-1; 8 bases agree with TRBD1. Trimming at V came to 5 bases and at J to 5 bases, leaving 7 bases not matched to a gene. This CDR3 is 14 amino acids long. Germline V gene lookup returns CDR1 MDHEN and CDR2 SYDVKM.

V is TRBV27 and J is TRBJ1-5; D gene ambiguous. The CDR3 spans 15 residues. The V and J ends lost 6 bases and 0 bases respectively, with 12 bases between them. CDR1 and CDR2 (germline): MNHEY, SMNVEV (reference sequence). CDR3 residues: CASSLDNYSNQPQHF. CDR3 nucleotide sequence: TGTGCCAGCAGCCTGGATAATTATAGCAATCAGCCCCAGCATTTT.

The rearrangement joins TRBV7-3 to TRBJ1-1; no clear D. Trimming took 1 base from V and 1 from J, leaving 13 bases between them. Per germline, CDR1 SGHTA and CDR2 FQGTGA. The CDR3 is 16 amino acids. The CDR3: CASSLRGGAGNTEAFF. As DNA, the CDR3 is TGTGCCAGCAGCTTAAGGGGAGGAGCGGGGAACACTGAAGCTTTCTTT.

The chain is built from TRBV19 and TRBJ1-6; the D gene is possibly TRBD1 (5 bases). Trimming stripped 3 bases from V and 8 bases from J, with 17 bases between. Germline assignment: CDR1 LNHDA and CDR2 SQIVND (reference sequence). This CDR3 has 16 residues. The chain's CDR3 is CASSIPRGRFDSPLHF. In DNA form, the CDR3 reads TGTGCCAGTAGTATTCCTAGGGGCCGTTTTGATTCACCCCTCCACTTT.

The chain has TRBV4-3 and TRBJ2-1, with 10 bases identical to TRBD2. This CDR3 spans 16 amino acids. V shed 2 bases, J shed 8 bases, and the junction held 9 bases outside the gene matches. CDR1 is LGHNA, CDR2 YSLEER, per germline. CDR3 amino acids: CASSQQLAGGKDEQFF. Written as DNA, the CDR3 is TGCGCCAGCAGCCAACAGTTAGCGGGGGGAAAGGATGAGCAGTTCTTC.

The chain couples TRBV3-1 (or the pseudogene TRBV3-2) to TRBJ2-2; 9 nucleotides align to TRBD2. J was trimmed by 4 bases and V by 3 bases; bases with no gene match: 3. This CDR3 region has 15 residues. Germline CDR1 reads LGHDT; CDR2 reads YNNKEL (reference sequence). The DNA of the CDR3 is TGTGCCAGCAGCCAGAGACTAGCGGTCACCGGGGAGCTGTTTTTT. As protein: CASSQRLAVTGELFF.

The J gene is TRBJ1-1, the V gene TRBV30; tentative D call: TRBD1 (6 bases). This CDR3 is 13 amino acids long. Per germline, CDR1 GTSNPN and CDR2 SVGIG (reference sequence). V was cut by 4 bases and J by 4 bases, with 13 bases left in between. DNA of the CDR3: TGTGCCTGGAAACGGGGGGCTGGCACTGAAGCTTTCTTT. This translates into CAWKRGAGTEAFF.

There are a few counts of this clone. CDR3 sequence (DNA): TGCGCCAGCAGCTTAGGACTAACCAACAATGAGCAGTTCTTC. Amino acid sequence: CASSLGLTNNEQFF. The V and J genes are TRBV5-1 and TRBJ2-1, with D possibly matching TRBD2 (6 bases). This CDR3 spans 14 amino acids. Germline-derived CDR1 and CDR2 are SGHRS and YFSETQ. V was shortened by 2 bases and J by 5 bases, with 11 bases between the two germline ends.

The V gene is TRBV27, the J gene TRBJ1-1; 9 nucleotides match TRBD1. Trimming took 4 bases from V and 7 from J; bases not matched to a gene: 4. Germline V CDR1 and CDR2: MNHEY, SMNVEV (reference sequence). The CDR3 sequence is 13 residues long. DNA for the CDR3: TGTGCCAGCAGTTGGACAGGGGTGGGTGAAGCTTTCTTT. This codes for CASSWTGVGEAFF.

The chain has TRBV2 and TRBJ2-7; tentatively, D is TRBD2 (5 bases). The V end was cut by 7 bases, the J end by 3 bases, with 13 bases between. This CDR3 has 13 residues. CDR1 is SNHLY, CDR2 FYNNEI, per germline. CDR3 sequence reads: CASKRTAGYEQYF. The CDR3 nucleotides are TGTGCCAGCAAGCGGACTGCGGGCTACGAGCAGTACTTC.

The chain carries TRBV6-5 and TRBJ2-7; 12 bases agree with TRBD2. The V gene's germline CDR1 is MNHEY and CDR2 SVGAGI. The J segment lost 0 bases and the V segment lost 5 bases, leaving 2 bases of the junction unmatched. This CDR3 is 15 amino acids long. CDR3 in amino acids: CASSMTSGSSYEQYF. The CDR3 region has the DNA TGTGCCAGCAGTATGACTAGCGGGAGCTCCTACGAGCAGTACTTC.